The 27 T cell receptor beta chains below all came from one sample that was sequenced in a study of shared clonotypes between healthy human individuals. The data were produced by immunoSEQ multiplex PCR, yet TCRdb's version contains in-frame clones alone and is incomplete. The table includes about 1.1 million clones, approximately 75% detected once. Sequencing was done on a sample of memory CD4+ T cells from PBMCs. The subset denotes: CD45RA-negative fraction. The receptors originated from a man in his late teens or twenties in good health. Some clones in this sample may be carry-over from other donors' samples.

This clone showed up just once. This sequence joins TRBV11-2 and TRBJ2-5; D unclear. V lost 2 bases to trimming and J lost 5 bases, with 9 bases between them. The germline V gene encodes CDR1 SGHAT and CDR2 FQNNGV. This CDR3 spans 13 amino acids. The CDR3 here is CASSLIPEETQYF. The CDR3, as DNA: TGTGCCAGCAGCTTAATCCCTGAGGAGACCCAGTACTTC.

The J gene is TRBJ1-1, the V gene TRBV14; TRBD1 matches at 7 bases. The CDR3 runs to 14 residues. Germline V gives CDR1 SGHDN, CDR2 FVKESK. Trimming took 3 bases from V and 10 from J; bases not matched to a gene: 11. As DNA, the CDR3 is TGTGCCAGCAGCCAGACCCGGACAGGCTGGGGAGCTTTCTTT. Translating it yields CASSQTRTGWGAFF.

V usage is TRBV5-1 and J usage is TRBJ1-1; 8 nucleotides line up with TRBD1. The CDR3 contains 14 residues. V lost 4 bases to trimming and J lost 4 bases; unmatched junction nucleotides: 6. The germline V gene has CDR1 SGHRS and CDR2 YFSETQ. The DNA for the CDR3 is TGCGCCAGCAGCATTCATACAGGGGGCACTGAAGCTTTCTTT. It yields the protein CASSIHTGGTEAFF.

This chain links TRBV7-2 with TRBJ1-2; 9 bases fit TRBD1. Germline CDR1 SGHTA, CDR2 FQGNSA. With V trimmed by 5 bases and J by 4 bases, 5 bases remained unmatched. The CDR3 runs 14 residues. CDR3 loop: CASSQTGGFYGYTF. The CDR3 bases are TGTGCCAGCAGCCAGACAGGGGGTTTCTATGGCTACACCTTC.

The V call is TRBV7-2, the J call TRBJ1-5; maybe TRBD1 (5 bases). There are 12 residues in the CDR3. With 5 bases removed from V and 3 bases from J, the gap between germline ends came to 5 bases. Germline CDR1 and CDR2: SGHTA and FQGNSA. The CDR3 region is CASSGHNQPQHF. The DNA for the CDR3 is TGTGCCAGCAGCGGACACAATCAGCCCCAGCATTTT.

Here the CDR3 reads CASSAGQNTGELFF. Written as DNA, the CDR3 is TGCGCCAGCAGCGCGGGACAGAACACCGGGGAGCTGTTTTTT. This chain joins TRBV5-1 and TRBJ2-2; D may match TRBD1 or TRBD2 (6 bases each). Germline CDR1 SGHRS, CDR2 YFSETQ. The CDR3 spans 14 residues. V lost 4 bases, J lost 1 base, and 8 bases lay in between.

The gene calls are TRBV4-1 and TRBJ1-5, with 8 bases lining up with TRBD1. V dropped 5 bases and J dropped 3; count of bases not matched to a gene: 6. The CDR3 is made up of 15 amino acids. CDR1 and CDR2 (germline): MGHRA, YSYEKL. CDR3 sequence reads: CASSTTGAYNQPQHF. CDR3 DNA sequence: TGCGCCAGCAGCACGACAGGGGCCTACAATCAGCCCCAGCATTTT.

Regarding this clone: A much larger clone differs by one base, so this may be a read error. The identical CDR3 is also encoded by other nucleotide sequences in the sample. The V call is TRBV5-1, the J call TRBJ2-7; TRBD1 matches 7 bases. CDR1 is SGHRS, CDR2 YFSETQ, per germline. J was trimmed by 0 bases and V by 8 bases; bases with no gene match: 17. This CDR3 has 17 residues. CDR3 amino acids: CASSPARGQDLSYEQYF. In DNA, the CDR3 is TGCGCCAGTAGCCCGGCCCGAGGACAGGACCTCTCCTACGAGCAGTACTTC.

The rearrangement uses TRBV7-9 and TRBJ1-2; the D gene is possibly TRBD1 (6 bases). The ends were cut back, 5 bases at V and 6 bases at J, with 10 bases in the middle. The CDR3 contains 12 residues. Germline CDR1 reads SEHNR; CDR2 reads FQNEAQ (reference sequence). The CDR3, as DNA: TGTGCCAGCAGCCCGAACAGGGATGGCTACACCTTC. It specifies CASSPNRDGYTF.

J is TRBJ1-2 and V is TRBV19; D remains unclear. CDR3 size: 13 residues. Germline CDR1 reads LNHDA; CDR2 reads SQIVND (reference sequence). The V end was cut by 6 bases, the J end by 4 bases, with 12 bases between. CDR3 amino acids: CASRSLPAYGYTF. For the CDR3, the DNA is TGTGCCAGTAGGTCCCTCCCCGCCTATGGCTACACCTTC.

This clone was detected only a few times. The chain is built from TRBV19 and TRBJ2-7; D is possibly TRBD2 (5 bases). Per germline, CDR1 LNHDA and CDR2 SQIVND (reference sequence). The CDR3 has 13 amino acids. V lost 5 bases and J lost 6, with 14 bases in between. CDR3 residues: CASSHTTIREQYF. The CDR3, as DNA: TGTGCCAGTAGTCACACGACTATACGCGAGCAGTACTTC.

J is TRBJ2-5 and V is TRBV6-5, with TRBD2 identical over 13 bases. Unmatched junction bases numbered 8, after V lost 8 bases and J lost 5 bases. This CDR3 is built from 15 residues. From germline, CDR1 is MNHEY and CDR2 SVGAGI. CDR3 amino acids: CASVRLAGGRETQYF. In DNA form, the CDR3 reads TGTGCCAGCGTACGACTAGCGGGAGGAAGGGAGACCCAGTACTTC.

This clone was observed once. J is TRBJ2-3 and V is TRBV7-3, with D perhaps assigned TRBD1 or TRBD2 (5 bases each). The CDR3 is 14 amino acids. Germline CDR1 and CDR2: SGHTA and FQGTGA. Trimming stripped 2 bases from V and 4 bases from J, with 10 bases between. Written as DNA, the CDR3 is TGTGCCAGCAGCTTAGGGGACCCCGCAGATACGCAGTATTTT. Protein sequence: CASSLGDPADTQYF.

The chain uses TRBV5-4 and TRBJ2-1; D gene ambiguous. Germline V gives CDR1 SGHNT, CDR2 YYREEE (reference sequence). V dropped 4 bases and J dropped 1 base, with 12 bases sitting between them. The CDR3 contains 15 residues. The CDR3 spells CASSHGLGSYNEQFF. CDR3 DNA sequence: TGTGCCAGCAGCCACGGGTTGGGGTCCTACAATGAGCAGTTCTTC.

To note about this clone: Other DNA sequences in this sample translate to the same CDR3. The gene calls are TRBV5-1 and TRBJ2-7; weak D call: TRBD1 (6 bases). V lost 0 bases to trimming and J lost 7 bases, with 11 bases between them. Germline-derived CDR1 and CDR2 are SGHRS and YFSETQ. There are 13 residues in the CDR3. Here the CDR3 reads CASSLGGGREQYF. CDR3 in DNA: TGCGCCAGCAGCTTGGGTGGGGGCCGGGAGCAGTACTTC.

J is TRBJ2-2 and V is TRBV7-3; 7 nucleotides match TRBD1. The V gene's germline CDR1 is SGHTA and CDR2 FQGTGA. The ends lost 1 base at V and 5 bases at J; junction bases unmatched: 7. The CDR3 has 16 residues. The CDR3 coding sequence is TGTGCCAGCAGCTTAAACGCCAGGGGGAATACCGGGGAGCTGTTTTTT. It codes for CASSLNARGNTGELFF.

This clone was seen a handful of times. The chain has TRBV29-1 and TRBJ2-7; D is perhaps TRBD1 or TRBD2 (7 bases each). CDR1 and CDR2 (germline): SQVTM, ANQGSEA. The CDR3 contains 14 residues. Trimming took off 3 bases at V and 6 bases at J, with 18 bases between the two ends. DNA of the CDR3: TGCAGCGTTGATCTCTCCAGGGGGGGTGTCGAGCAGTACTTC. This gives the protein CSVDLSRGGVEQYF.

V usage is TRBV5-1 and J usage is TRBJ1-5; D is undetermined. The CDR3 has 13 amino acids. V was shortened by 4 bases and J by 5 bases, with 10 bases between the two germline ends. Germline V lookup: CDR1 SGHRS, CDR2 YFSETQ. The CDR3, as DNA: TGCGCCAGCAGCGACGACACTGATCAGCCCCAGCATTTT. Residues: CASSDDTDQPQHF.

CDR3 amino acids: CASSLEGFGRLTDTQYF. The DNA for the CDR3 is TGTGCCAGCAGCTTAGAAGGTTTCGGCAGACTCACAGATACGCAGTATTTT. The rearrangement uses TRBV13 and TRBJ2-3; the D is unclear. In germline, CDR1 is PRHDT, CDR2 FYEKMQ (reference sequence). The CDR3 contains 17 residues. Trimming took off 1 base at V and 2 bases at J, with 16 bases between the two ends. Combining the CDR3 with reference TRBV13 and TRBJ2-3 gives the whole variable domain AAGVIQSPRHLIKEKRETATLKCYPIPRHDTVYWYQQGPGQDPQFLISFYEKMQSDKGSIPDRFSAQQFSDYHSELNMSSLELGDSALYFCASSLEGFGRLTDTQYFGPGTRLTVL.

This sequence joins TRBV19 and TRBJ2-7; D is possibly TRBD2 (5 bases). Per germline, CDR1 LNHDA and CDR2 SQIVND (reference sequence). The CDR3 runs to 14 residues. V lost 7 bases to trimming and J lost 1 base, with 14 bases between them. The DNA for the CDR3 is TGTGCCAGTAATAAACGGGGAAGGTCCTACGAGCAGTACTTC. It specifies CASNKRGRSYEQYF.

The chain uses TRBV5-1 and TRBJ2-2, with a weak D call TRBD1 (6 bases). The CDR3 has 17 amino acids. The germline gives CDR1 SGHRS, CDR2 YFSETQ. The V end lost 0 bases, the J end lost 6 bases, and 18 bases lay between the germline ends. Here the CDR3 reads CASSLETGLPRAGELFF. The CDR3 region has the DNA TGCGCCAGCAGCTTGGAAACAGGGTTACCACGCGCCGGGGAGCTGTTTTTT.

CDR3 sequence (DNA): TGTGCCAGCTCATCAAACAGGGGATCCACCGGGGAGCTGTTTTTT. Encoded protein: CASSSNRGSTGELFF. The chain joins TRBV18 to TRBJ2-2, with TRBD1 matching over 7 bases. This CDR3 is built from 15 residues. Germline V gene lookup returns CDR1 KGHSH and CDR2 LQKENI. V lost 5 bases and J lost 4; bases outside the gene matches: 7.

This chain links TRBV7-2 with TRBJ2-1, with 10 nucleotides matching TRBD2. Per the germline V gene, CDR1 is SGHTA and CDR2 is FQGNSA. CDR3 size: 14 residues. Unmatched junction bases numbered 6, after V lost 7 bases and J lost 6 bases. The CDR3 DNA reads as TGTGCCAGCACCCCGGGACTAGCGTTCAATGAGCAGTTCTTC. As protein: CASTPGLAFNEQFF.

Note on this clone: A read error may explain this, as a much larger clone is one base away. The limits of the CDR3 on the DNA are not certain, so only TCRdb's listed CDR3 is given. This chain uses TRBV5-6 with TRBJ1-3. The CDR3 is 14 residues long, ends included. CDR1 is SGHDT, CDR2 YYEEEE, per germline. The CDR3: CASRTWGRGNTTYF.

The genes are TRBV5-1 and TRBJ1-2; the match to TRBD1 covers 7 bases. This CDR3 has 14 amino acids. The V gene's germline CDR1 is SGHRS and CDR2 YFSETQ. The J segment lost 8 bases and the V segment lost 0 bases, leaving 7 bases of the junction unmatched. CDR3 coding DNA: TGCGCCAGCAGCTTGGAGGTGACAGGGCAAGGCTACACCTTC. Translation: CASSLEVTGQGYTF.

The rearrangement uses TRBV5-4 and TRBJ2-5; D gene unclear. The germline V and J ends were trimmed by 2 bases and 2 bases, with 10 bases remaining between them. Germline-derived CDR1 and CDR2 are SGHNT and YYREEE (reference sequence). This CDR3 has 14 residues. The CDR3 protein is CASSFGIYQETQYF. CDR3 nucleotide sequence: TGTGCCAGCAGCTTTGGTATTTATCAAGAGACCCAGTACTTC.

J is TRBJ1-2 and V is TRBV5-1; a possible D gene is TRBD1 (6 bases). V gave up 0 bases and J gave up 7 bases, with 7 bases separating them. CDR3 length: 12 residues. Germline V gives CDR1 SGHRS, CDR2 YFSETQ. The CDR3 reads CASSLEQGGYTF. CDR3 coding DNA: TGCGCCAGCAGCTTGGAACAGGGTGGCTACACCTTC.